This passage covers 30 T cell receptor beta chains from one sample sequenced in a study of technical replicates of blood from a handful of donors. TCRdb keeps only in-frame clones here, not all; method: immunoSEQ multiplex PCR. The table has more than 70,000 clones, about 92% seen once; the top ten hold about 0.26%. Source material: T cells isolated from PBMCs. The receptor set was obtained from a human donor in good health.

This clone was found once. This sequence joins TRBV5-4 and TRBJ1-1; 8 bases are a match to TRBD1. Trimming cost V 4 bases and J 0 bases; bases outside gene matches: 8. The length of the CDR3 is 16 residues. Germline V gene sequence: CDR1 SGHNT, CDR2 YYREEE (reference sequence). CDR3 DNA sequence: TGTGCCAGCAGCGTGGACAGGGCGGCCATGAACACTGAAGCTTTCTTT. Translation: CASSVDRAAMNTEAFF. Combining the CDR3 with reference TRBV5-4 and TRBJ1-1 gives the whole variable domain ETGVTQSPTHLIKTRGQQVTLRCSSQSGHNTVSWYQQALGQGPQFIFQYYREEENGRGNFPPRFSGLQFPNYSSELNVNALELDDSALYLCASSVDRAAMNTEAFFGQGTRLTVV.

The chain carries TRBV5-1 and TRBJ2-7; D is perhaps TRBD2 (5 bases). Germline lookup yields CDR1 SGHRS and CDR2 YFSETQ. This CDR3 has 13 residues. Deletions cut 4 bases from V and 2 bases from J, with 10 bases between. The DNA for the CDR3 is TGCGCCAGCAGCCCAACGGGAACCTACGAGCAGTACTTC. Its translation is CASSPTGTYEQYF.

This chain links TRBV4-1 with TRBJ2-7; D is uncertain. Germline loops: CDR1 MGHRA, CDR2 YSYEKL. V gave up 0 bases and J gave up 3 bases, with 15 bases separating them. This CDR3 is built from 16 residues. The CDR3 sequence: CASSQDLVRALYEQYF. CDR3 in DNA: TGCGCCAGCAGCCAAGATCTAGTGAGAGCCCTCTACGAGCAGTACTTC.

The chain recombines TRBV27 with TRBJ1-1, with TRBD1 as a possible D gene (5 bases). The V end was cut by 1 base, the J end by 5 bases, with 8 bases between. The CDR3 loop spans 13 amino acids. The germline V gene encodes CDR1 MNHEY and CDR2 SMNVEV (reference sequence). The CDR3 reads CASSLFRGTEAFF. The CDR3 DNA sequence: TGTGCCAGCAGTTTATTTAGGGGAACTGAAGCTTTCTTT.

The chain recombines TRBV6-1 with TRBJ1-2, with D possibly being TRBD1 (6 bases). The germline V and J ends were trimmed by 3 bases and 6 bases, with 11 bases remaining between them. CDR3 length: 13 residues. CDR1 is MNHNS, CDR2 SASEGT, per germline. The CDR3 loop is CASSENRDDGYTF. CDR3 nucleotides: TGTGCCAGCAGTGAGAACAGGGATGATGGCTACACCTTC.

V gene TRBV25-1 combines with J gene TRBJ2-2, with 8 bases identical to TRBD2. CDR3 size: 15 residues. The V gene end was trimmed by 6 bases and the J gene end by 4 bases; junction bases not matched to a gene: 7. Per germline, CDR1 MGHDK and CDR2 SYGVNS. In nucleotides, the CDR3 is TGTGCCAGCAGCGGGACTAGTCAAGGCACCGGGGAGCTGTTTTTT. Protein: CASSGTSQGTGELFF.

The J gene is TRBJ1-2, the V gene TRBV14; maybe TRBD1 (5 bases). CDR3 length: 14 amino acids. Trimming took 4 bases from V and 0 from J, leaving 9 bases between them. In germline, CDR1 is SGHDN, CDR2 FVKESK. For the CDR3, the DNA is TGTGCCAGCAGCCCAGGGTTTTCTAACTATGGCTACACCTTC. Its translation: CASSPGFSNYGYTF.

CDR3 bases: TGCGCCAGCAGCTTGGATGGCAACAATGAGCAGTTCTTC. It codes for CASSLDGNNEQFF. The chain carries TRBV5-1 and TRBJ2-1; no definite D call. The V gene's germline CDR1 is SGHRS and CDR2 YFSETQ. Trimming removed 0 bases at V and 5 bases at J, with 6 bases between. The CDR3 is 13 residues long.

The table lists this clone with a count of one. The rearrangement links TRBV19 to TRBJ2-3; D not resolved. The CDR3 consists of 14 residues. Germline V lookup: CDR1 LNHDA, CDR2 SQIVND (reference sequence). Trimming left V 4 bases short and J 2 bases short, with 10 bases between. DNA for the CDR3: TGTGCCAGTAGTACTTTACAGATCACAGATACGCAGTATTTT. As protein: CASSTLQITDTQYF.

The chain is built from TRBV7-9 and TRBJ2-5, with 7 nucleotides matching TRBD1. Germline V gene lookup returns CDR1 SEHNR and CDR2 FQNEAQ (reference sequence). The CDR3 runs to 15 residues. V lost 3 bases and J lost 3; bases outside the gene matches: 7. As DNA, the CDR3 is TGTGCCAGCAGCTTCCCCGGGACAGTAAAAGAGACCCAGTACTTC. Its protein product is CASSFPGTVKETQYF.

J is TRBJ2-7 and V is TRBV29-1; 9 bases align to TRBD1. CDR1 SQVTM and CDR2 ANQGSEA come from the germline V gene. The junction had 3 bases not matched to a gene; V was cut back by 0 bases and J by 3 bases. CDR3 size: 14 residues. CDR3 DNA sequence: TGCAGCGTTGAAGATACGGACAGGGGCTACGAGCAGTACTTC. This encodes CSVEDTDRGYEQYF.

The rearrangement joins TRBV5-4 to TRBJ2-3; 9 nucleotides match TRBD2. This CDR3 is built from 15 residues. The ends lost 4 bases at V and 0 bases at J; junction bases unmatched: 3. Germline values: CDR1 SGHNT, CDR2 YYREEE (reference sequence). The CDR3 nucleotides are TGTGCCAGCAGCCGCGGGGGGGCAAGCACAGATACGCAGTATTTT. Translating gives CASSRGGASTDTQYF.

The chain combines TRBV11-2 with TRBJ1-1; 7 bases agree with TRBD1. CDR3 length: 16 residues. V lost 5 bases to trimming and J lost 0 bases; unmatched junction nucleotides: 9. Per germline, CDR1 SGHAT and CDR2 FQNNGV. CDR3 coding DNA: TGTGCCAGCAGCACCCATAGGGGGACAGTGAACACTGAAGCTTTCTTT. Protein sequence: CASSTHRGTVNTEAFF. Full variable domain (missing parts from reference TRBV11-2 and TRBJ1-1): EAGVAQSPRYKIIEKRQSVAFWCNPISGHATLYWYQQILGQGPKLLIQFQNNGVVDDSQLPKDRFSAERLKGVDSTLKIQPAKLEDSAVYLCASSTHRGTVNTEAFFGQGTRLTVV.

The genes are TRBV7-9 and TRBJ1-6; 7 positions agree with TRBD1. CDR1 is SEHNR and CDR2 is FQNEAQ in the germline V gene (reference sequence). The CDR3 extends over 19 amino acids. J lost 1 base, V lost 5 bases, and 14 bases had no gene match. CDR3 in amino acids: CASSMPGTVGFSYNSPLHF. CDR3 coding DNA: TGTGCCAGCAGCATGCCCGGGACAGTGGGCTTTTCCTATAATTCACCCCTCCACTTT.

The CDR3 sequence: CASSLSGGYSNQPQHF. CDR3 bases: TGTGCCAGCAGTTTGTCGGGGGGGTATAGCAATCAGCCCCAGCATTTT. This sequence joins TRBV27 and TRBJ1-5; D might be TRBD1 (5 bases). CDR1 MNHEY and CDR2 SMNVEV come from the germline V gene (reference sequence). The CDR3 contains 16 residues. The V and J ends lost 3 bases and 0 bases respectively, with 12 bases between them.

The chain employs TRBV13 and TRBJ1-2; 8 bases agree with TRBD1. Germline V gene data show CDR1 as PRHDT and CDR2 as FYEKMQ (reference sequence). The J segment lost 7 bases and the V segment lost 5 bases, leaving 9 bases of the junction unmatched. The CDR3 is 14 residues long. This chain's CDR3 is CASSKNQGASGYTF. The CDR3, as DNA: TGTGCCAGCAGCAAAAACCAGGGGGCGTCTGGCTACACCTTC.

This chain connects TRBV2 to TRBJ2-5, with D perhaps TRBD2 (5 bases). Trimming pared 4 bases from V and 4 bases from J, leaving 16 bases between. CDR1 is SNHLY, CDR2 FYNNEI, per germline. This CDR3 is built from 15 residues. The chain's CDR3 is CASSGWAGLGETQYF. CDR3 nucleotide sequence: TGTGCCAGCAGTGGTTGGGCAGGACTGGGAGAGACCCAGTACTTC.

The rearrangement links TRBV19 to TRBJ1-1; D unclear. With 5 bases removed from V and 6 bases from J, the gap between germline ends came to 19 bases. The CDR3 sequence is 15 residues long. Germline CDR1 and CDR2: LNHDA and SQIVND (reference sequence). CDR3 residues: CASSSRRRGDAEAFF. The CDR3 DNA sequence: TGTGCCAGTAGTTCTAGGCGACGAGGCGACGCTGAAGCTTTCTTT.

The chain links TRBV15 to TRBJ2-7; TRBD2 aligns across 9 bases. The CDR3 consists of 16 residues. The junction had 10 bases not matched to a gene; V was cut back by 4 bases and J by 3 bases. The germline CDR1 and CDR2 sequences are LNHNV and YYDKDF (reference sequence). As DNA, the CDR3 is TGTGCCACCAGCATGGAGCGGGGGGAGACACTCTACGAGCAGTACTTC. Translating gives CATSMERGETLYEQYF.

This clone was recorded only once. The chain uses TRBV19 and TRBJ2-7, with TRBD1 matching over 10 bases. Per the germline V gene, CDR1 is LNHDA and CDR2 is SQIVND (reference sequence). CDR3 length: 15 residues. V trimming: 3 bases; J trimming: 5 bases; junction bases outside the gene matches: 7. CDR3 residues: CASSIRSGTGDEQYF. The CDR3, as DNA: TGTGCCAGTAGTATCCGATCCGGGACAGGGGACGAGCAGTACTTC.

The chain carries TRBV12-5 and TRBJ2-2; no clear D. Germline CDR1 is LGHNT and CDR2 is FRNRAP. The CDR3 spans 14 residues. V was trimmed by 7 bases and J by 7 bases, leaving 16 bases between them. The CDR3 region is CASAPPSGGGELFF. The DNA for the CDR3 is TGTGCTAGTGCCCCCCCTTCCGGCGGCGGGGAGCTGTTTTTT.

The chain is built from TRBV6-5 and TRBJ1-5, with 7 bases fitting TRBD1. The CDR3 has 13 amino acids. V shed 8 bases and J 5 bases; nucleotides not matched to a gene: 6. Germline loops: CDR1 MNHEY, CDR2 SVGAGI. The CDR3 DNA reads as TGTGCCAGCTCTGTGACAGGGTATCAGCCCCAGCATTTT. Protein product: CASSVTGYQPQHF.

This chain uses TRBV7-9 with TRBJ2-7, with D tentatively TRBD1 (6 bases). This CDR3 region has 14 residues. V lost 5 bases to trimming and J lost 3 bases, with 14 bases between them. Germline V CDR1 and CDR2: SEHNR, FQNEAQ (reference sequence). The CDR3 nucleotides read TGTGCCAGCAGCACCGGGGACACACTCTACGAGCAGTACTTC. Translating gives CASSTGDTLYEQYF.

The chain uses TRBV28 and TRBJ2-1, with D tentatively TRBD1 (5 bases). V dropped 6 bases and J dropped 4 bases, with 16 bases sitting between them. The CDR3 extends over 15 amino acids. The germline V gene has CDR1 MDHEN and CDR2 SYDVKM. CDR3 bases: TGTGCCAGCAGCCGCCCCGAAGGGGTATACAATGAGCAGTTCTTC. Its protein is CASSRPEGVYNEQFF.

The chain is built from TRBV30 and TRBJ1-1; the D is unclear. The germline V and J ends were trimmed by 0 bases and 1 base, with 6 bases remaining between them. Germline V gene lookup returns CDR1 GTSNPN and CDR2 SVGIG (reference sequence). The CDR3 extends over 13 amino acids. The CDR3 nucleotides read TGTGCCTGGAGTGTACATGAGAACACTGAAGCTTTCTTT. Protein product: CAWSVHENTEAFF.

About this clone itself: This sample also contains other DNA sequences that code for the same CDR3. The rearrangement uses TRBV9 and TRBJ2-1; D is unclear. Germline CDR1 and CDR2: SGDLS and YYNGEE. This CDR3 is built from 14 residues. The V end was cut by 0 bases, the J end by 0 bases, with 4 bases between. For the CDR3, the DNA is TGTGCCAGCAGCGTAGCTAGCTCCTACAATGAGCAGTTCTTC. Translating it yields CASSVASSYNEQFF.

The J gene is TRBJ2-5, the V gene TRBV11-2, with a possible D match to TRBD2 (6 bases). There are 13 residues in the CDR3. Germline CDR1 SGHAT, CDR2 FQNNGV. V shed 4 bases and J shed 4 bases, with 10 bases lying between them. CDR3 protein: CASSSGVIETQYF. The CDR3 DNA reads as TGTGCCAGCAGCTCGGGGGTGATAGAGACCCAGTACTTC.

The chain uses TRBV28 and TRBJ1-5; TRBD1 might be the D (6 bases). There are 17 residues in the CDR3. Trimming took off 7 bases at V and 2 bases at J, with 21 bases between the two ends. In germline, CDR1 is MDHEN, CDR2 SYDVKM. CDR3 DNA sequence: TGTGCCAGCAATCCCGCAAGTGAGGGGGGGGGCAATCAGCCCCAGCATTTT. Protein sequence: CASNPASEGGGNQPQHF.

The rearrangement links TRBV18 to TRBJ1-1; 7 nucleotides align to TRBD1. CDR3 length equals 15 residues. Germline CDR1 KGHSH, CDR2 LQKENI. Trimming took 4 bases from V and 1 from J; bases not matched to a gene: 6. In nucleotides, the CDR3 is TGTGCCAGCTCACAGATGACAGGGAGGAACACTGAAGCTTTCTTT. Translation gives CASSQMTGRNTEAFF.

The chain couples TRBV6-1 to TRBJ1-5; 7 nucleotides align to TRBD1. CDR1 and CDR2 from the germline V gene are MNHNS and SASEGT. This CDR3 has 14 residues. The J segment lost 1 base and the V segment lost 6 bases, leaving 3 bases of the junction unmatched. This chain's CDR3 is CASSRGESNQPQHF. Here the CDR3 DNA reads TGTGCCAGCAGCAGGGGGGAAAGCAATCAGCCCCAGCATTTT.